This TCR beta chain was identified during a study of long-term antiretroviral therapy in people with HIV. Looking at the study overall: The earliest specimens came about a decade ahead of the 2015 immediate-ART recommendation.

About this clone itself: The antigen remains unidentified.

Points from the study as a whole: Someone took the blood between about 2004 and 2017, maybe while older ART regimens were in use. With ART, diversity went up but was still lower than in transplant donor controls.

Survey level was the resolution at which the v3.0 immunoSEQ assay ran. Produced via immunoSEQ multiplex PCR; TCRdb's table is partial and in-frame only. This table has 16,000 or so clones, 75% to 85% appearing once. Germline loops: CDR1 MNHNY, CDR2 SVGAGI (reference sequence). This CDR3 is 16 amino acids long. V lost 5 bases and J lost 6; bases outside the gene matches: 10. The sequence was obtained from a middle-aged man with HIV. This specimen was unsorted PBMCs, taken 2.1 years after starting antiretroviral therapy. The genes are TRBV6-6 and TRBJ2-3, with 11 bases identical to TRBD1. CDR3 bases: TGTGCCAGCAGTCAGGACAGGGGGCGGGTCTTGGATACGCAGTATTTT. This gives the protein CASSQDRGRVLDTQYF.